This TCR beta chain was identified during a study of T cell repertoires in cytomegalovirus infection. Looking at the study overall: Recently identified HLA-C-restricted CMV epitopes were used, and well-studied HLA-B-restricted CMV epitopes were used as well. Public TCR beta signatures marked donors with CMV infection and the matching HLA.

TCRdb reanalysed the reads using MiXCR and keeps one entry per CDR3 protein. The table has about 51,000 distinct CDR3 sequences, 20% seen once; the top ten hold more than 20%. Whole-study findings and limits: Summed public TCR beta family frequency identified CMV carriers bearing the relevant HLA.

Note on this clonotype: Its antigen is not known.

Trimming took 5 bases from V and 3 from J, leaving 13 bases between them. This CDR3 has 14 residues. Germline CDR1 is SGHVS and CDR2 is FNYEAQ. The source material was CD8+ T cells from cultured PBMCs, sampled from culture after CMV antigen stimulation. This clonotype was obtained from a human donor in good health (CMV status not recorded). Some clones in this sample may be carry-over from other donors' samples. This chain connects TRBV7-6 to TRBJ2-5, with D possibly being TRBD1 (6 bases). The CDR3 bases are TGTGCCAGCAGCCTACGGTCAGGGGAAGAGACCCAGTACTTC. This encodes CASSLRSGEETQYF.